The clone carrying this TCR beta chain was found a few times. Its antigen is not identified. The length of the CDR3 is 16 residues. From germline, CDR1 is SGHKS and CDR2 YYEKEE (reference sequence). J was trimmed by 5 bases and V by 0 bases; bases with no gene match: 8. The sample is drawn from a study of identical twins. General observations from the study: Analyses based on zero insertions could be partly confounded by invariant MAIT and iNKT cells. Fewer insertions characterized abundant cord blood beta clonotypes, whereas memory repertoires showed none.

Unique molecular identifiers were present on cDNA, and template switching added a universal primer site. In TCRdb, the 5' RACE reads were re-called with MiXCR into one record per CDR3 protein. The table has about 660,000 distinct CDR3 sequences, 8.6% seen once; the top ten hold more than 0.75%. Another study also made use of these data, one on yellow fever vaccine responses in identical twins. That paper notes: Among the twins, the vaccine T cell response reportedly seemed partly convergent and partly personalized.

Sample: PBMCs. The sequence derives from a woman aged 18-29 years in good health. The rearrangement joins TRBV5-5 to TRBJ2-3; TRBD2 matches 8 bases. CDR3 in DNA: TGTGCCAGCAGCTTGGTGGCGGGGGGTACCCAAGATACGCAGTATTTT. Translated: CASSLVAGGTQDTQYF. The full variable domain, completed using reference TRBV5-5 and TRBJ2-3, is DAGVTQSPTHLIKTRGQQVTLRCSPISGHKSVSWYQQVLGQGPQFIFQYYEKEERGRGNFPDRFSARQFPNYSSELNVNALLLGDSALYLCASSLVAGGTQDTQYFGPGTRLTVL.